The source of this TCR beta chain is a study of T cells after yellow fever vaccination. Trimming took 6 bases from V and 5 from J, leaving 14 bases between them. The CDR3 extends over 13 amino acids. CDR1 and CDR2 (germline): SQVTM, ANQGSEA. TCRdb reprocessed the 5' RACE reads with MiXCR, giving one entry per CDR3 protein. This table holds about 99,000 distinct CDR3 sequences, roughly 5.2% found once. Specimen: CD8+ T cells sorted from PBMCs, collected 10 days after the yellow fever booster vaccination. The receptor comes from a man between 18 and 29 years old who received the YFV17D yellow fever vaccine. This chain connects TRBV29-1 to TRBJ2-1; D gene uncertain. Here the CDR3 reads CSVWGARDNEQFF. The CDR3 DNA reads as TGCAGCGTCTGGGGTGCCAGAGACAATGAGCAGTTCTTC.